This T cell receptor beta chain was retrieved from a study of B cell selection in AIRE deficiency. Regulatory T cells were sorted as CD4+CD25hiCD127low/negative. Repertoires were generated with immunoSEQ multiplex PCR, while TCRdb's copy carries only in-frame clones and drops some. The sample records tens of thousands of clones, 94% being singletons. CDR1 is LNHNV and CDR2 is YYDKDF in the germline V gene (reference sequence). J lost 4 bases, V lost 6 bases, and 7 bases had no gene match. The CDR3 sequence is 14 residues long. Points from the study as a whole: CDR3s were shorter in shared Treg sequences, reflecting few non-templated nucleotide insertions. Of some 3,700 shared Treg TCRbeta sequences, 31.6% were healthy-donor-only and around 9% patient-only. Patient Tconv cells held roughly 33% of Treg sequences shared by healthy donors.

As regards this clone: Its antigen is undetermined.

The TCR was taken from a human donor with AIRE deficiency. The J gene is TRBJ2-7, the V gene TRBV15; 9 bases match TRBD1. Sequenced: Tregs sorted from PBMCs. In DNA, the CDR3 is TGTGCCACCAGTTTTGGACAGGGGAGGTACGAGCAGTACTTC. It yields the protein CATSFGQGRYEQYF.